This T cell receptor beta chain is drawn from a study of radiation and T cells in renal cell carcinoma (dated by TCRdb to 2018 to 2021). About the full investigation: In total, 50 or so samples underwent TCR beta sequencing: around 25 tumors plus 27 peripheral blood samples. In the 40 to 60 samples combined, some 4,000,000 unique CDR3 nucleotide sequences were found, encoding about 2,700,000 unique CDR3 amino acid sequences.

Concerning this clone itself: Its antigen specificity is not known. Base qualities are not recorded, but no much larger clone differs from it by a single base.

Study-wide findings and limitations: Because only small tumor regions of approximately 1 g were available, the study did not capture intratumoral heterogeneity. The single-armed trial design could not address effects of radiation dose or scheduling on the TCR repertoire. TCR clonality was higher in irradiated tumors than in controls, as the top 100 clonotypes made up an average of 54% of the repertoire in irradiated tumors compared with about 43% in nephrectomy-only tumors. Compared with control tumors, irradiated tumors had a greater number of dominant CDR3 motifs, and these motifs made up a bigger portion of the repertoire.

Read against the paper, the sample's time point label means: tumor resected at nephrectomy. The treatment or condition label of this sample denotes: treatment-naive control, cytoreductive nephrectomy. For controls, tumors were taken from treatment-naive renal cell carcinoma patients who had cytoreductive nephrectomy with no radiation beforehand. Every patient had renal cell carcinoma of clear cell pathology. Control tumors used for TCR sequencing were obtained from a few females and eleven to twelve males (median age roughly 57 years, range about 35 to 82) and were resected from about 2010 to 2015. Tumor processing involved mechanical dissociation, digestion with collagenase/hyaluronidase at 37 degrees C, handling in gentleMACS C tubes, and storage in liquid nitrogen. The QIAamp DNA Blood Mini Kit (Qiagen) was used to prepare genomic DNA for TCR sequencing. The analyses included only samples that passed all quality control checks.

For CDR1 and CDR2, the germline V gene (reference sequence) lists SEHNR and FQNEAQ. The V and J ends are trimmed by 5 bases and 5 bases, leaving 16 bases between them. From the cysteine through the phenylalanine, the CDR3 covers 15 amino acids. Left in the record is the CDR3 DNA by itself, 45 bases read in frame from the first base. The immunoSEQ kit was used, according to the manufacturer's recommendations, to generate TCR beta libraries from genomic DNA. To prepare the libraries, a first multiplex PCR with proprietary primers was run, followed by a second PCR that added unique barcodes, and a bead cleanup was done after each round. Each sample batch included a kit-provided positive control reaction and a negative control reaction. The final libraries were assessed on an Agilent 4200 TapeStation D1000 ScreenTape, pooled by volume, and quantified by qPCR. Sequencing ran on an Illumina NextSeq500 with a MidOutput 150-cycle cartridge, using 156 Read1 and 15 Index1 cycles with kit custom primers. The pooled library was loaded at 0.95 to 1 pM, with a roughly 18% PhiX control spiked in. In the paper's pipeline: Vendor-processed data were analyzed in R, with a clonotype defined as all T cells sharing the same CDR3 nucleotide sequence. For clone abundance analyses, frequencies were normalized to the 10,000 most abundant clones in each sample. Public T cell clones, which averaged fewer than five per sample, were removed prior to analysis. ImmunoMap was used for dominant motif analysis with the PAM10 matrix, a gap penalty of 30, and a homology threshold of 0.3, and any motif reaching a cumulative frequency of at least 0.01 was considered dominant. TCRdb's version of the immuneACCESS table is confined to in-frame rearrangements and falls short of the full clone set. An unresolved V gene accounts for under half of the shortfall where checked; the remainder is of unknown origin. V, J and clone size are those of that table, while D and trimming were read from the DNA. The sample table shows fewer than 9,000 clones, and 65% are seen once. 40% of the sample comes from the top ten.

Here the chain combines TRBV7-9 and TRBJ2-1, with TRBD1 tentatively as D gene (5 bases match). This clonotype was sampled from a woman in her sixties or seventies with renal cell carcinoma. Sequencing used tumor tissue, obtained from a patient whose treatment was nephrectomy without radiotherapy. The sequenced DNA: TGTGCCAGCAGCCCTGGACACGCCTTTGACAATGAGCAGTTCTTC. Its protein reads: CASSPGHAFDNEQFF. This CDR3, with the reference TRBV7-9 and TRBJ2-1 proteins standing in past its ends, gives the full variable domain DTGVSQNPRHKITKRGQNVTFRCDPISEHNRLYWYRQTLGQGPEFLTYFQNEAQLEKSRLLSDRFSAERPKGSFSTLEIQRTEQGDSAMYLCASSPGHAFDNEQFFGPGTRLTVL.